The clone carrying this T cell receptor (beta chain) was recorded at least ten times. RNA transcripts provided the template for amplifying TCR beta CDR3 regions. In the first round, RT-PCR was carried out with HTBI primers, and a multiplex PCR formed the second round. MiXCR, run by TCRdb on the multiplex PCR reads, gives a single entry per CDR3 protein. The profile shows roughly 350,000 distinct CDR3 sequences, approximately 18% of them singletons. Aged 18 to 65, hyperthyroidism patients had new diagnoses of under 2 months' duration. Other autoimmune disease, uncontrolled infection, pregnancy and lactation led to exclusion. The starting material, around 9.3 ml of fresh peripheral blood, provided the PBMCs. These data are taken from a study of Graves' ophthalmopathy and Graves' hyperthyroidism. The sample comprised peripheral blood. This TCR was sampled from an adult woman with stable Graves' hyperthyroidism.

CDR3 nucleotides: TGTGCCAGCAGTTCAGGGTTTGGCAATCAGCCCCAGCATTTT. Translating it yields CASSSGFGNQPQHF. V gene TRBV6-5 combines with J gene TRBJ1-5; D possibly corresponds to TRBD1 (5 bases). The CDR3 totals 14 residues. CDR1 is MNHEY, CDR2 SVGAGI, per germline. Between the trimmed V and J ends, which lost 4 bases and 2 bases, there was a span of 9 bases.